This T cell receptor (beta chain) derives from a study of T cells after yellow fever vaccination (dated by TCRdb to the late 2010s). As for the study more broadly: Libraries from fractions with low cell numbers were prepared with the SMART-Seq v4 Ultra Low Input RNA kit. To track T-cell clones before and after primary and booster YFV17D yellow fever vaccination, bulk TCR alpha and beta repertoires were sequenced longitudinally. Two healthy male donors made up the cohort, one aged 18 to 30 years and the other aged 30 to 40 years. Blood samples were taken at several timepoints before and after primary and secondary immunization, and bulk PBMC replicates and cell subsets were isolated.

Many counts were recorded for this clonotype. Its antigen remains unidentified. No base qualities exist here, and no much larger clone lies one base off it. The treatment or condition label for this specimen denotes: live attenuated yellow fever vaccine strain. At each blood-draw timepoint, two biological replicates of bulk PBMCs were collected. A standard Ficoll-Paque protocol was used to isolate PBMCs from peripheral blood. RNA was extracted with TriZol from bulk PBMCs, CD4 and CD8 fractions, and dextramer-positive and dextramer-negative fractions. The listed sequencing device is Illumina NovaSeq 6000. TCR cDNA was made using 5'RACE template switching, a step that added a universal primer site and unique molecular identifiers. cDNA synthesis was primed from both the TCR alpha and TCR beta constant segments. Libraries were amplified in two PCR steps, with sample barcodes and sequencing adapters added in the second step. Sequencing of libraries was done on Illumina HiSeq 2500 (2x100 bp) or NovaSeq (2x150 bp). For the original study's pipeline: MIGEC handled demultiplexing of reads and collapsing into UMI consensus sequences, while MiXCR performed V(D)J alignment. Clonotypes responding to the vaccine were identified with edgeR on replicate PBMC samples, with the criteria of FDR below 0.01 and a log2 fold change above 5 up to day 15. Each bulk clonotype was labeled CD4 or CD8 based on which sequenced repertoire, CD4 or CD8, contained the clonotype at higher abundance. TCRdb's own reprocessing of the public reads used fastp at Q25 and MiXCR and kept productive beta chains. A single entry per CDR3 protein holds the most common genes and DNA from its merged rows. The V and J calls were determined by TCRdb, not by the authors. The sample data list around 320,000 distinct CDR3 sequences, and roughly 4.3% of these were observed just once. Less than 20% of the sample belongs to the ten largest clones.

Study-wide conclusions, independent of this receptor: After the booster, most of the clones that had expanded following primary vaccination were detected again (around 95% of CD4 and 80% to 90% of CD8), which suggests that memory was broadly maintained. A small share of clonotypes was detected in both CD4 and CD8 compartments, with the overlap likely arising from convergent recombination. Because only a couple of donors were included in the study, the extent to which the findings can be generalized is limited. The secondary T-cell response was found to be weaker but faster than the primary response, with a peak reached on day 5 rather than on day 15. Because abundant contaminating clonotypes from the bulk population could be contained in FACS-sorted repertoires, computational filtering was required.

The germline V gene encodes CDR1 SGHTA and CDR2 FQGTGA. A distance of 14 bases separates the germline ends of V and J, which lose 3 bases and 2 bases respectively. The CDR3 starts with the cysteine, ends with the phenylalanine, and has 16 residues. Only the CDR3 part of the read is kept: 48 bases, read in frame from the first base. This clonotype was obtained from a man aged 18 to 30 who received the YFV17D yellow fever vaccine. The rearranged segments are TRBV7-3 and TRBJ2-1; no confident D gene assignment can be made. This material consisted of PBMCs, taken 15 days after the yellow fever booster vaccination. The nucleotide sequence is given as TGTGCCAGCAGCTTTAGGACGAACCCCCCCTACAATGAGCAGTTCTTC. Protein translation: CASSFRTNPPYNEQFF.